Listed below are T cell receptor beta chains from one sample, sequenced in a study of cytomegalovirus exposure and HLA in healthy donors. Measured with immunoSEQ multiplex PCR; TCRdb has only the in-frame clones, and not every one. The table records some 110,000 clones, around 88% of them present only once. What was sequenced was PBMCs. These receptor sequences come from a man aged 18 to 29 in good health and CMV-seronegative. CDR3s include the opening cysteine and the closing phenylalanine or tryptophan.

V gene: TRBV30
J gene: TRBJ2-2
CDR3 protein: CAWSGDRGTGELFF

V gene: TRBV2
J gene: TRBJ2-7
CDR3 protein: CASTTSSYEQYF

V gene: TRBV19
J gene: TRBJ2-7
CDR3 protein: CASSSGTGSSYEQYF

V gene: TRBV7-8
J gene: TRBJ2-7
CDR3 protein: CASSPLSGSSYEQYF

V gene: TRBV5-8
J gene: TRBJ2-5
CDR3 protein: CASSPGLGGETQYF

V gene: TRBV19
J gene: TRBJ2-3
CDR3 protein: CASSTRLAGGQDTQYF

V gene: TRBV13
J gene: TRBJ1-1
CDR3 protein: CASFNPPTRNTEAFF

V gene: TRBV7-6
J gene: TRBJ1-4
CDR3 protein: CASSSQTGELFF

V gene: TRBV6-5
J gene: TRBJ2-7
CDR3 protein: CASSSGPSYEQYF

V gene: TRBV29-1
J gene: TRBJ2-1
CDR3 protein: CSVDAGQVYNEQFF